This T cell receptor beta chain emerged from a study of CD8 T cells in ankylosing spondylitis. This clonotype was seen repeatedly, ten times or more. A quantitative 5'-RACE method, one with molecular barcodes, was used to make TCR beta libraries. TCRdb processed the 5' RACE reads anew with MiXCR; each CDR3 protein has one entry. The table shows about 140,000 distinct CDR3 sequences, with around 7.9% occurring only once. CDR3 length: 16 residues. Losses at the gene ends were 6 bases for V and 2 bases for J; bases not matched to a gene: 11. Germline CDR1 SGHVS, CDR2 FNYEAQ. The clonotype comes from a female donor with ankylosing spondylitis or in good health (not recorded which). The chain employs TRBV7-6 and TRBJ2-3; 7 nucleotides line up with TRBD1. Sequencing input: blood, either unsorted or a sorted T cell fraction (not recorded which). CDR3 sequence reads: CASSSIPGQTTDTQYF. CDR3 in DNA: TGTGCCAGCAGTTCCATCCCGGGACAGACCACAGATACGCAGTATTTT.